This entry lists 24 T cell receptor beta chains sequenced from one sample in a study of blood T cell repertoires in COVID-19 (TCRdb year 2020). Library prep was done by the immunoSEQ multiplex PCR assay. Sourced from immuneACCESS, this table was stored by TCRdb with only in-frame sequences that have V and J called. A share of the clones is absent; for the studies checked, an unresolved V gene accounts for under half, and the remainder has no known explanation. In this sample the table shows 270,000 or so clones, around 89% of which occur a single time. Jointly, the top ten make up approximately 4.6% of the sample. The material sequenced was peripheral blood. The receptors were sampled from a man aged 40-49 years with acute or convalescent COVID-19.

V and J are TRBV4-1 and TRBJ2-7, with D unclear. From germline, CDR1 is MGHRA and CDR2 YSYEKL. V lost 0 bases and J lost 0, with 9 bases in between. This CDR3 spans 15 amino acids. The CDR3 here is CASSQDRHPSYEQYF. The CDR3 bases are TGCGCCAGCAGCCAAGATCGACACCCCTCCTACGAGCAGTACTTC.

V is TRBV5-6 and J is TRBJ2-3, with D possibly matching TRBD2 (6 bases). Germline CDR1 is SGHDT and CDR2 is YYEEEE. The CDR3 runs 15 residues. Trimming pared 4 bases from V and 2 bases from J, leaving 14 bases between. CDR3 sequence reads: CASSSRGLITDTQYF. The CDR3 DNA follows: TGTGCCAGCAGCAGCCGGGGACTGATCACAGATACGCAGTATTTT.

In its sample, this clone was seen a few times. This sample also contains other DNA sequences that code for the same CDR3. V is TRBV10-3 and J is TRBJ2-2, with 8 nucleotides matching TRBD1. Germline assignment: CDR1 ENHRY and CDR2 SYGVKD. The CDR3 totals 14 residues. V lost 9 bases, J lost 1 base, and 4 bases stayed unmatched. In nucleotides, the CDR3 is TGTGCCATTTCCGGGACAGGGAACACCGGGGAGCTGTTTTTT. It specifies CAISGTGNTGELFF.

The gene calls are TRBV18 and TRBJ1-2; D not resolved. V dropped 2 bases and J dropped 3 bases, with 7 bases sitting between them. This CDR3 has 13 amino acids. Germline V lookup: CDR1 KGHSH, CDR2 LQKENI. The CDR3 loop reads CASSPDTDYGYTF. The CDR3 nucleotides are TGTGCCAGCTCACCAGACACGGACTATGGCTACACCTTC. Based on the CDR3 plus reference TRBV18 and TRBJ1-2, the full variable domain is NAGVMQNPRHLVRRRGQEARLRCSPMKGHSHVYWYRQLPEEGLKFMVYLQKENIIDESGMPKERFSAEFPKEGPSILRIQQVVRGDSAAYFCASSPDTDYGYTFGSGTRLTVV.

The chain recombines TRBV6-2 or TRBV6-3 with TRBJ2-6; 8 nucleotides match TRBD1. The CDR3 extends over 18 amino acids. CDR1 is MNHEY and CDR2 is SVGEGT in the germline V gene. V lost 5 bases to trimming and J lost 1 base; unmatched junction nucleotides: 10. The CDR3, as DNA: TGTGCCAGCAGTAACGGACAGGGTTATAGGTCTGGGGCCAACGTCCTGACTTTC. This sequence encodes CASSNGQGYRSGANVLTF.

V gene TRBV4-1 combines with J gene TRBJ1-1; no definite D call. CDR3 size: 15 residues. Germline V lookup: CDR1 MGHRA, CDR2 YSYEKL. Trimming left V 0 bases short and J 10 bases short, with 18 bases between. CDR3 loop: CASSQDSPSRSVAFF. As DNA, the CDR3 is TGCGCCAGCAGCCAAGATAGCCCCTCCCGGAGCGTAGCTTTCTTT.

The V and J genes are TRBV6-1 and TRBJ1-3, with D possibly being TRBD1 (6 bases). V gave up 2 bases and J gave up 2 bases, with 19 bases separating them. The germline V gene encodes CDR1 MNHNS and CDR2 SASEGT. The CDR3 runs 18 residues. As DNA, the CDR3 is TGTGCCAGCAGTGAACTATACCTGGGGGGGGGCACTGGAAACACCATATATTTT. This codes for CASSELYLGGGTGNTIYF.

The rearrangement joins TRBV5-4 to TRBJ1-2, with 10 bases fitting TRBD1. The CDR3 is made up of 14 amino acids. V lost 0 bases, J lost 7 bases, and 3 bases stayed unmatched. Looked up from germline, CDR1 is SGHNT and CDR2 is YYREEE (reference sequence). CDR3 in amino acids: CASSLGGTGAGYTF. CDR3 nucleotide sequence: TGTGCCAGCAGCTTGGGCGGGACAGGGGCTGGCTACACCTTC.

This clone was seen a single time. The chain joins TRBV11-3 to TRBJ2-1; the match to TRBD1 covers 7 bases. J gave up 5 bases and V 1 base, and 8 bases lay outside the gene matches. The CDR3 loop spans 16 amino acids. Germline V lookup: CDR1 SGHNT, CDR2 YENEEA. CDR3 sequence: CASSLVGTVGDNEQFF. The DNA for the CDR3 is TGTGCCAGCAGCTTAGTTGGGACAGTGGGGGACAATGAGCAGTTCTTC.

V is TRBV27 and J is TRBJ1-2; 9 positions agree with TRBD1. The V gene's germline CDR1 is MNHEY and CDR2 SMNVEV (reference sequence). Trimming at V came to 4 bases and at J to 8 bases, leaving 8 bases not matched to a gene. The CDR3 covers 14 residues. The CDR3 coding sequence is TGTGCCAGCAGTTCCCCCGGGACAGGGATCGGCTACACCTTC. Translating gives CASSSPGTGIGYTF.

The gene calls are TRBV2 and TRBJ2-7; the match to TRBD1 covers 8 bases. Germline lookup yields CDR1 SNHLY and CDR2 FYNNEI. The J segment lost 5 bases and the V segment lost 4 bases, leaving 1 base of the junction unmatched. The CDR3 extends over 12 amino acids. This chain's CDR3 is CASSATGDEQYF. CDR3 coding DNA: TGTGCCAGCAGTGCGACAGGGGACGAGCAGTACTTC.

The chain employs TRBV6-5 and TRBJ1-2; 7 bases align to TRBD1. Germline V gene lookup returns CDR1 MNHEY and CDR2 SVGAGI. This CDR3 has 14 amino acids. Germline trimming cut 8 bases from V and 5 bases from J; bases unmatched to any gene: 11. The CDR3 sequence: CASSRGTVEYGYTF. The CDR3 DNA is TGTGCCAGCTCCAGGGGGACAGTGGAATATGGCTACACCTTC.

J is TRBJ1-1 and V is TRBV29-1; D gene uncertain. The germline CDR1 and CDR2 sequences are SQVTM and ANQGSEA. V was clipped by 4 bases and J by 1 base, with 7 bases between them. This CDR3 comprises 12 residues. CDR3 loop: CSVGLRNTEAFF. The DNA of the CDR3 is TGCAGCGTTGGGTTGAGGAACACTGAAGCTTTCTTT.

The gene calls are TRBV29-1 and TRBJ1-2; D is unresolved. This CDR3 has 12 residues. V was shortened by 4 bases and J by 2 bases, with 8 bases between the two germline ends. Germline loops: CDR1 SQVTM, CDR2 ANQGSEA. The DNA of the CDR3 is TGCAGCGTTGCGGACTGGAACTATGGCTACACCTTC. Translating gives CSVADWNYGYTF.

The chain is built from TRBV25-1 and TRBJ2-1; D uncertain. CDR3 size: 14 residues. Germline CDR1 is MGHDK and CDR2 is SYGVNS. Trimming cost V 10 bases and J 0 bases, with 13 bases left between them. The CDR3 nucleotides read TGTGCCACCAGCGAGTCGGGCTCCTACAATGAGCAGTTCTTC. This encodes CATSESGSYNEQFF.

This chain links TRBV30 with TRBJ1-3, with 9 bases fitting TRBD1. The CDR3 runs 14 residues. Germline-derived CDR1 and CDR2 are GTSNPN and SVGIG (reference sequence). V lost 6 bases, J lost 2 bases, and 5 bases stayed unmatched. The CDR3 nucleotides read TGTGCCTGCGAACAGGGGGCGGCTGGAAACACCATATATTTT. Protein: CACEQGAAGNTIYF.

As to this clone: The junction and the germline gene differ at one end; a read error may be behind it. V is TRBV5-6 and J is TRBJ2-2, with a possible D match to TRBD2 (5 bases). Germline V gives CDR1 SGHDT, CDR2 YYEEEE. The CDR3 consists of 15 residues. The DNA for the CDR3 is TGTGCCAGCAGCTTGGATTTTAGACCCACCGGGGAGCTATTTTTT. Translating gives CASSLDFRPTGELFF.

The chain employs TRBV6-2 or TRBV6-3 and TRBJ2-2, with 10 nucleotides matching TRBD2. Looked up from germline, CDR1 is MNHEY and CDR2 is SVGEGT. Trimming took 5 bases from V and 7 from J; bases not matched to a gene: 4. The CDR3 runs to 14 residues. The CDR3 DNA is TGTGCCAGCAGTCGGACTAGCGGTTTCGGGGAGCTGTTTTTT. This translates into CASSRTSGFGELFF.

The J gene is TRBJ2-5, the V gene TRBV3-1 (or the pseudogene TRBV3-2); 8 nucleotides align to TRBD1. Trimming removed 1 base from V and 5 bases from J; junction bases left unmatched: 6. Germline V gives CDR1 LGHDT, CDR2 YNNKEL (reference sequence). CDR3 length: 15 amino acids. CDR3 loop: CASSQGQGRWETQYF. In DNA form, the CDR3 reads TGTGCCAGCAGCCAAGGACAGGGGCGTTGGGAGACCCAGTACTTC.

As to this clone: One junction end does not reproduce the germline sequence, and a read error may be involved. The genes are TRBV5-4 and TRBJ1-5; TRBD1 aligns across 8 bases. Germline V lookup: CDR1 SGHNT, CDR2 YYREEE (reference sequence). This CDR3 contains 15 residues. The CDR3 sequence: CASSLGTGTNQSQHF. In nucleotides, the CDR3 is TGTGCCAGCAGCTTGGGGACAGGGACCAATCAGTCCCAGCATTTT.

The rearrangement uses TRBV15 and TRBJ1-1, with D perhaps TRBD1 (6 bases). The CDR3 is 13 amino acids. Germline-derived CDR1 and CDR2 are LNHNV and YYDKDF (reference sequence). V gave up 8 bases and J gave up 2 bases, with 12 bases separating them. The CDR3 spells CATGQSRNTEAFF. CDR3 nucleotides: TGTGCCACCGGACAGAGTAGAAACACTGAAGCTTTCTTT.

The chain combines TRBV10-3 with TRBJ1-1; 7 bases are shared with TRBD1. V lost 0 bases and J lost 4; bases outside the gene matches: 2. CDR3 length equals 14 residues. Per the germline V gene, CDR1 is ENHRY and CDR2 is SYGVKD. The CDR3 DNA sequence: TGTGCCATCAGTGAGTCCTCAGGGGGCACTGAAGCTTTCTTT. This encodes CAISESSGGTEAFF.

This clone was observed once. The chain carries TRBV5-5 and TRBJ2-1, with D maybe TRBD2 (7 bases). Looked up from germline, CDR1 is SGHKS and CDR2 is YYEKEE (reference sequence). This CDR3 region has 14 residues. Trimming removed 0 bases from V and 13 bases from J, with 17 bases in between. CDR3 nucleotide sequence: TGTGCCAGCAGCTTGGGGACTCGGGGGGCAAACCAGTTCTTC. It translates to CASSLGTRGANQFF.

The genes are TRBV7-8 and TRBJ1-1; 7 nucleotides agree with TRBD1. This CDR3 has 15 amino acids. After removal of 4 bases from V and 5 bases from J, the junction contained 10 bases not matched to a gene. From germline, CDR1 is SGHVS and CDR2 FQNEAQ. CDR3 sequence: CASSSPRGEKTEAFF. As DNA, the CDR3 is TGTGCCAGCAGCTCTCCCAGGGGGGAGAAAACTGAAGCTTTCTTT.